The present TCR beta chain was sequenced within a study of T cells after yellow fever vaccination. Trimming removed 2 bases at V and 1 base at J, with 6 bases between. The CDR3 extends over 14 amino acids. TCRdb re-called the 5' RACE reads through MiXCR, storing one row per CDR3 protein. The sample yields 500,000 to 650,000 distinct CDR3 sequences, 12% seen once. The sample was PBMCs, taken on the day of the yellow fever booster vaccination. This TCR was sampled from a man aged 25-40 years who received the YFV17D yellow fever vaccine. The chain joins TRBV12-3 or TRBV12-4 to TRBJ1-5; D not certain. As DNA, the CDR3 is TGTGCCAGCAGTTTACGTCAAAGCAATCAGCCCCAGCATTTT. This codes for CASSLRQSNQPQHF.